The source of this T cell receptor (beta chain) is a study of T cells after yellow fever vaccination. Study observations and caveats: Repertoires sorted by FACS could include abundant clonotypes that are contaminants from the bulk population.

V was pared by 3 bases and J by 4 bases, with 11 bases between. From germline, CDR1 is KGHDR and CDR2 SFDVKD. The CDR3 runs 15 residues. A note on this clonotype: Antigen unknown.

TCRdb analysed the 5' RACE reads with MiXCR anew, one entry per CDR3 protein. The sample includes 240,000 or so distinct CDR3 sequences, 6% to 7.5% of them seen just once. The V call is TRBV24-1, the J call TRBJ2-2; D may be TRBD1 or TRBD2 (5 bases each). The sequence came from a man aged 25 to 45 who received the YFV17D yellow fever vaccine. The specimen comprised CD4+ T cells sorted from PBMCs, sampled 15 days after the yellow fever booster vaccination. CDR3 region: CATSDPGRSTGELFF. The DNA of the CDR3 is TGTGCCACCAGTGATCCGGGACGGAGCACCGGGGAGCTGTTTTTT.